These T cell receptor beta chains were read from a single sample in a study of T-cell reconstitution after alpha-beta-depleted transplantation in children. TCRdb called the PCR reads again in MiXCR, with one record for every CDR3 protein. This table has 210,000 or so distinct CDR3 sequences, about 11% appearing once. This specimen was PBMCs, taken before TCRalphabeta/CD19-depleted stem cell transplant. The origin of the receptors is a child in the first two years of life with acute myeloid leukemia, due to receive a stem cell transplant. The CDR3 runs from the conserved cysteine through the conserved F or W. Each record gives: clone size, D gene, J gene, V gene, CDR3 DNA, CDR3 protein. D genes are given only for firm matches. Size tells how often a clone was seen (once, few, many) or the class of an expanded clone, and some rows leave it out.

many - TRBJ1-2 TRBV29-1 TGCAGCGTCTGGGTATCTACCTATGGCTACACCTTC CSVWVSTYGYTF
many TRBD2 TRBJ2-7 TRBV5-1 TGCGCCAGCAGCTTAACCCCTAGCGGGAGTACCAGCGAGCAGTACTTC CASSLTPSGSTSEQYF
- - TRBJ2-7 TRBV4-1 TGCGCCAGCAGCCAAGATATACGGGGTCCCTACGAGCAGTACTTC CASSQDIRGPYEQYF
- - TRBJ1-6 TRBV5-1 TGCGCCAGCAGCTCCGTGCCGCCGCGCGGTTCACCCCTCCACTTT CASSSVPPRGSPLHF
- - TRBJ1-5 TRBV4-2 TGTGCCAGCAGCCCGACGGGGGGCGGCAATCAGCCCCAGCATTTT CASSPTGGGNQPQHF
many - TRBJ2-2 TRBV10-3 TGTGCCATCGGGGGCGTCACCGGGGAGCTGTTTTTT CAIGGVTGELFF
few - TRBJ1-6 TRBV6-5 TGTGCCAGCAGTTACGAGGGGCCCTATAATTCACCCCTCCACTTT CASSYEGPYNSPLHF
many - TRBJ2-5 TRBV12-3/TRBV12-4 TGTGCCAGCAGCCCGGTGATTCAAGAGACCCAGTACTTC CASSPVIQETQYF
many TRBD2 TRBJ2-4 TRBV5-1 TGCGCCAGCAGGGACGGCGGGGGATCCAAAAACATTCAGTACTTC CASRDGGGSKNIQYF
- TRBD1 TRBJ1-1 TRBV18 TGTGCCAGCTCACCTCAGGGGGCCACTGAAGCTTTCTTT CASSPQGATEAFF
few TRBD1 TRBJ2-7 TRBV18 TGTGCCAGCTCGCAGAACCGGGACAGGGACCACGAGCAGTACTTC CASSQNRDRDHEQYF